The clone carrying this T cell receptor beta chain was seen more than once but under ten times. Its antigen is still unknown. These data are taken from a study of CD8 T cells in ankylosing spondylitis. V was clipped by 1 base and J by 6 bases, with 7 bases between them. This CDR3 contains 12 residues. CDR1 and CDR2 (germline): LGHNA, YNFKEQ. With molecular barcodes, quantitative 5'-RACE was used to make the TCR beta libraries. TCRdb itself ran the 5' RACE reads through MiXCR, one entry per CDR3 protein. The repertoire holds under 200,000 distinct CDR3 sequences, approximately 9.9% seen once, with roughly 16% in the top ten. Study outcomes and limitations: CD8+ by phenotype, disease-linked clones were relatively rare in peripheral blood. Apparently characteristic of ankylosing spondylitis blood was a TCR beta motif (roughly eight highly homologous variants).

The chain couples TRBV4-2 to TRBJ2-7; D perhaps matches TRBD1 (6 bases). The TCR originated in a female donor with ankylosing spondylitis or in good health (not recorded which). Sequencing used blood, either unsorted or a sorted T cell fraction (not recorded which). The CDR3 nucleotides are TGTGCCAGCAGCCAAGTGGGGGCCGAGCAGTACTTC. Translation: CASSQVGAEQYF.